The 5 T cell receptor beta chains in this list originate from one sample, sequenced in a study of T cell repertoires in cytomegalovirus infection. These receptors have no known antigen. TCRdb independently ran MiXCR on the reads; one entry per CDR3 protein. The sample consists of under 500,000 distinct CDR3 sequences, approximately 46% of them appearing once. Sample: cultured PBMCs, taken from culture after CMV antigen stimulation. The receptors come from a human donor in good health (CMV status not recorded). Some clones in this sample may be carry-over from other donors' samples.

This rearrangement joins TRBV7-8 to TRBJ2-2; 9 bases map to TRBD2. The CDR3 consists of 15 residues. CDR1 SGHVS and CDR2 FQNEAQ come from the germline V gene. The trim removed 4 bases at V and 4 bases at J, leaving 4 bases unmatched. The CDR3 sequence: CASSSSGAITGELFF. The CDR3 DNA reads as TGTGCCAGCAGCTCTAGCGGGGCGATCACCGGGGAGCTGTTTTTT.

In this sample, this clonotype turned up a few times. This chain connects TRBV7-8 to TRBJ2-1; 7 bases align to TRBD2. V was clipped by 5 bases and J by 2 bases; unmatched bases: 9. Germline lookup yields CDR1 SGHVS and CDR2 FQNEAQ. The CDR3 contains 16 residues. The CDR3 loop reads CASSPKPLAAYNEQFF. CDR3 coding DNA: TGTGCCAGCAGCCCAAAACCTCTAGCGGCCTACAATGAGCAGTTCTTC.

V gene TRBV7-2 combines with J gene TRBJ1-6; possible D gene TRBD1, 5 bases. The V end was cut by 3 bases, the J end by 3 bases, with 15 bases between. The CDR3 runs to 17 residues. Per germline, CDR1 SGHTA and CDR2 FQGNSA. This CDR3 reads CASSLKGQGIYNSPLHF. For the CDR3, the DNA is TGTGCCAGCAGCTTGAAGGGGCAGGGCATCTATAATTCACCCCTCCACTTT.

The rearrangement uses TRBV20-1 and TRBJ1-3, with 7 bases aligning to TRBD1. This CDR3 has 15 residues. Germline-derived CDR1 and CDR2 are DFQATT and SNEGSKA (reference sequence). Unmatched junction bases numbered 12, after V lost 7 bases and J lost 3 bases. The CDR3 reads CSVQTGKLSGNTIYF. Here the CDR3 DNA reads TGCAGTGTTCAGACAGGGAAGCTTAGTGGAAACACCATATATTTT.

The CDR3 DNA sequence: TGTGCCAGCAGTCCTAGGCGGGGGAACTCTGGGGCCAACGTCCTGACTTTC. This codes for CASSPRRGNSGANVLTF. The chain joins TRBV27 to TRBJ2-6; 7 bases line up with TRBD2. V lost 5 bases to trimming and J lost 0 bases; unmatched junction nucleotides: 7. Germline V gene data show CDR1 as MNHEY and CDR2 as SMNVEV (reference sequence). CDR3 length: 17 amino acids.